Reported below is one T cell receptor (beta chain). This record belongs to a study of blood T cell repertoires in COVID-19. On the study more broadly: PBMCs, B-cell-depleted T cells, or T cells provided the cDNA or gDNA that made up the material.

Seattle participants joined during active infection and were tracked over time. Germline loops: CDR1 SQVTM, CDR2 ANQGSEA. The CDR3 loop spans 17 amino acids. Trimming pared 0 bases from V and 7 bases from J, leaving 23 bases between. As handled by the study authors: From reference gene primer amplification, estimates of nucleated cell counts were derived. Method: immunoSEQ multiplex PCR; TCRdb's copy keeps in-frame clones and lacks some. That table is the source of V, J and clone size, and D and trimming were worked out from the DNA. The table lists around 310,000 clones, roughly 90% of them singletons.

The rearrangement joins TRBV29-1 to TRBJ2-3; TRBD1 might be the D (6 bases). The sequence came from a middle-aged woman with COVID-19, enrolled during active disease. Sequenced: peripheral blood. The CDR3 DNA is TGCAGCGTTGAAGATCCGAATCTGGCTGGGGGCTCTCATACGCAGTATTTT. Amino acids: CSVEDPNLAGGSHTQYF.